Shown below are 20 T cell receptor beta chains from a single sample sequenced in a study of T-cell reconstitution after alpha-beta-depleted transplantation in children. Preparation of the TCRbeta library used unique molecular identifiers. Each CDR3 protein gets one entry after TCRdb re-called the PCR reads with MiXCR. Here the sample spans about 300,000 distinct CDR3 sequences, over 9.5% being singletons. The specimen was PBMCs, collected before TCRalphabeta/CD19-depleted stem cell transplant. Receptors originate from a boy in the first two years of life with acute myeloid leukemia, due to receive a stem cell transplant.

V gene TRBV7-2 combines with J gene TRBJ2-1, with D unresolved. In germline, CDR1 is SGHTA, CDR2 FQGNSA. CDR3 size: 17 residues. Between the trimmed V and J ends, which lost 5 bases and 4 bases, there was a span of 21 bases. CDR3 region: CASSRVWSAASYNEQFF. The CDR3 DNA is TGTGCCAGCAGCCGGGTTTGGAGCGCGGCGTCTTACAATGAGCAGTTCTTC.

This sequence joins TRBV6-4 and TRBJ2-1, with 9 bases lining up with TRBD2. The germline V gene has CDR1 MRHNA and CDR2 SNTAGT. The V gene end was trimmed by 3 bases and the J gene end by 8 bases; junction bases not matched to a gene: 8. The CDR3 extends over 15 amino acids. CDR3 nucleotide sequence: TGTGCCAGCAGTGAAGTAGGACTAGCGACCCATGAGCAGTTCTTC. It encodes CASSEVGLATHEQFF.

This clonotype showed up many times. V is TRBV10-3 and J is TRBJ1-1; the match to TRBD1 covers 10 bases. The CDR3 is 15 amino acids. The V gene's germline CDR1 is ENHRY and CDR2 SYGVKD. V was clipped by 11 bases and J by 5 bases; unmatched bases: 14. The CDR3 nucleotides are TGTGCCTCCCAGACAGGGGGCAAGGAAGGTACTGAAGCTTTCTTT. Its translation: CASQTGGKEGTEAFF.

This clonotype has at least ten counts. The V call is TRBV12-3 or TRBV12-4, the J call TRBJ1-2, with 7 bases aligning to TRBD1. Trimming removed 3 bases from V and 2 bases from J; junction bases left unmatched: 0. The CDR3 contains 13 residues. The CDR3 spells CASSLTGNYGYTF. CDR3 DNA: TGTGCCAGCAGTTTGACAGGGAACTATGGCTACACCTTC.

The chain joins TRBV12-3 or TRBV12-4 to TRBJ2-1; 7 bases align to TRBD1. The CDR3 runs 15 residues. V lost 2 bases to trimming and J lost 3 bases; unmatched junction nucleotides: 4. CDR3 bases: TGTGCCAGCAGTTTACAGGCAGGGGGCTACAATGAGCAGTTCTTC. Translated: CASSLQAGGYNEQFF.

This clonotype was recorded many times. DNA of the CDR3: TGTGCCAGCAGCATTACTAGCGGGGGACCTCAAGAGACCCAGTACTTC. It codes for CASSITSGGPQETQYF. V usage is TRBV12-3 or TRBV12-4 and J usage is TRBJ2-5, with TRBD2 matching over 11 bases. The J segment lost 2 bases and the V segment lost 6 bases, leaving 8 bases of the junction unmatched. This CDR3 is built from 16 residues.

Note on this clonotype: The junction does not match germline at one end; this may be a read error. The chain carries TRBV12-3 or TRBV12-4 and TRBJ2-6; TRBD1 matches at 8 bases. The CDR3 runs 18 residues. The chain's CDR3 is CAISLSGTGLSGANVLTF. In nucleotides, the CDR3 is TGTGCCATCAGTTTATCCGGGACAGGCTTATCCGGGGCCAACGTCCTGACTTTC.

This clonotype was observed at least ten times. V is TRBV10-3 and J is TRBJ1-5; no definite D call. CDR1 is ENHRY and CDR2 is SYGVKD in the germline V gene. Trimming took 4 bases from V and 0 from J, leaving 4 bases between them. The CDR3 is 13 amino acids. CDR3 sequence: CAISVYSNQPQHF. Here the CDR3 DNA reads TGTGCCATCAGTGTGTATAGCAATCAGCCCCAGCATTTT.

This clonotype was seen a few times. This chain joins TRBV7-9 and TRBJ2-1; the D gene could be TRBD1 or TRBD2 (6 bases each). The CDR3 length is 13 residues. The germline gives CDR1 SEHNR, CDR2 FQNEAQ (reference sequence). V lost 1 base and J lost 8, with 9 bases in between. The CDR3 DNA sequence: TGTGCCAGCAGCTTAGAGGGGGGTCATGAGCAGTTCTTC. This codes for CASSLEGGHEQFF. The complete variable domain, with remaining parts taken from reference TRBV7-9 and TRBJ2-1, reads DTGVSQNPRHKITKRGQNVTFRCDPISEHNRLYWYRQTLGQGPEFLTYFQNEAQLEKSRLLSDRFSAERPKGSFSTLEIQRTEQGDSAMYLCASSLEGGHEQFFGPGTRLTVL.

The chain is built from TRBV18 and TRBJ1-1, with D perhaps matching TRBD1 (5 bases). The germline V gene has CDR1 KGHSH and CDR2 LQKENI. The CDR3 length is 15 residues. V lost 1 base and J 0 bases, leaving 9 bases between the germline ends. The CDR3 here is CASSPLRGMNTEAFF. The CDR3, as DNA: TGTGCCAGCTCACCACTGCGGGGGATGAACACTGAAGCTTTCTTT.

This clonotype has more than one count but fewer than ten. The CDR3 DNA is TGCGCCAGCAGCTTGGCTAGCGGGAAAACAGATACGCAGTATTTT. Amino acid sequence: CASSLASGKTDTQYF. The chain couples TRBV5-1 to TRBJ2-3, with 9 bases identical to TRBD2. The CDR3 is 15 residues long. Per germline, CDR1 SGHRS and CDR2 YFSETQ. J was trimmed by 3 bases and V by 0 bases; bases with no gene match: 2.

This clonotype was counted at least ten times. At one end, the junction sequence differs from germline, possibly due to a read error. The rearrangement links TRBV12-3 or TRBV12-4 to TRBJ1-5, with 7 bases aligning to TRBD1. There are 13 residues in the CDR3. CDR3 bases: TGTGCCAGCAGTTTAAGGACAGGACCCGCTCAGAATTTT. Protein sequence: CASSLRTGPAQNF.

This clonotype has a count of ten or more. The chain joins TRBV6-2 or TRBV6-3 to TRBJ2-1; D gene uncertain. Trimming took 2 bases from V and 9 from J, leaving 14 bases between them. There are 14 residues in the CDR3. Germline-derived CDR1 and CDR2 are MNHEY and SVGEGT. CDR3 in DNA: TGTGCCAGCAGTTACCCGCCACGTGGTTCTGAGCAGTTCTTC. Its translation: CASSYPPRGSEQFF.

This clonotype was seen ten or more times. The genes are TRBV14 and TRBJ2-7; D assignment may be TRBD1 or TRBD2 (5 bases each). Germline CDR1 is SGHDN and CDR2 is FVKESK. Between the trimmed V and J ends, which lost 4 bases and 4 bases, there was a span of 14 bases. The CDR3 sequence is 14 residues long. The CDR3 reads CASSLTGRFYEQYF. CDR3 nucleotides: TGTGCCAGCAGCCTAACGGGACGGTTTTACGAGCAGTACTTC.

This clonotype appeared many times. V and J are TRBV5-1 and TRBJ1-1, with D perhaps matching TRBD1 (5 bases). The germline V and J ends were trimmed by 0 bases and 5 bases, with 14 bases remaining between them. The V gene's germline CDR1 is SGHRS and CDR2 YFSETQ. The length of the CDR3 is 15 residues. The CDR3 loop is CASSLGIDAGTEAFF. In DNA form, the CDR3 reads TGCGCCAGCAGCTTGGGTATCGATGCAGGGACTGAAGCTTTCTTT.

The table lists this clonotype with a few counts. CDR3: CASSPGTDPHEQYF. DNA of the CDR3: TGCGCCAGCAGCCCCGGGACAGATCCCCACGAGCAGTACTTC. This chain uses TRBV4-3 with TRBJ2-7; 7 nucleotides align to TRBD1. V shed 4 bases and J 5 bases; nucleotides not matched to a gene: 8. Germline V gene sequence: CDR1 LGHNA, CDR2 YSLEER. This CDR3 has 14 amino acids.

This clonotype has ten or more counts. The V call is TRBV28, the J call TRBJ1-4; perhaps TRBD1 as D (5 bases). There are 13 residues in the CDR3. V dropped 3 bases and J dropped 5 bases, with 7 bases sitting between them. CDR1 and CDR2 (germline): MDHEN, SYDVKM. The CDR3 sequence is CASSFGQNEKLFF. CDR3 nucleotides: TGTGCCAGCAGTTTCGGACAAAATGAAAAACTGTTTTTT.

This clonotype was recorded at least ten times. This sequence joins TRBV6-5 and TRBJ1-5; D ambiguous. This CDR3 has 16 amino acids. V was trimmed by 1 base and J by 10 bases, leaving 20 bases between them. Germline lookup yields CDR1 MNHEY and CDR2 SVGAGI. This chain's CDR3 is CASSYYLRRPGCPQHF. CDR3 nucleotide sequence: TGTGCCAGCAGTTACTACCTAAGGAGACCCGGTTGTCCCCAGCATTTT.

V is TRBV5-3 and J is TRBJ2-1; possible D gene TRBD2, 5 bases. TRBV5-3 is filed as an ORF, its function uncertain. The CDR3 extends over 16 amino acids. The V and J ends lost 9 bases and 0 bases respectively, with 19 bases between them. The CDR3, as DNA: TGTGCCATGAGCTTGGAGGCAGGAATCTCCTACAATGAGCAGTTCTTC. Protein sequence: CAMSLEAGISYNEQFF.

This clonotype was found a few times. The CDR3: CASTLQERLAGHNEQFF. DNA of the CDR3: TGTGCCAGCACCCTCCAGGAGCGACTAGCGGGCCACAATGAGCAGTTCTTC. This chain connects TRBV11-3 to TRBJ2-1; 10 bases map to TRBD2. The CDR3 covers 17 residues. The germline V gene has CDR1 SGHNT and CDR2 YENEEA. V trimming: 7 bases; J trimming: 5 bases; junction bases outside the gene matches: 14.